These 14 T cell receptor beta chains share one sample of origin, sequenced in a study of shared clonotypes between healthy human individuals. The protocol was immunoSEQ multiplex PCR, while the TCRdb copy is restricted to in-frame clones and leaves out a portion. The sample holds roughly 1 million clones; about 74% are singletons and the top ten take nearly 1.5%. Input material: memory CD4+ T cells sorted from blood. As for subset: CD45RA-negative fraction. Source of these receptors: a man in his late teens or twenties in good health.

The V and J genes are TRBV28 and TRBJ1-1, with D tentatively TRBD1 (5 bases). V lost 6 bases to trimming and J lost 11 bases, with 19 bases between them. Germline V gives CDR1 MDHEN, CDR2 SYDVKM. The CDR3 runs 13 residues. The CDR3 protein is CASSPSPRGAAFF. The CDR3 coding sequence is TGTGCCAGCAGCCCCTCGCCGAGGGGCGCCGCTTTCTTT.

The chain recombines TRBV5-1 with TRBJ1-2; TRBD1 matches at 10 bases. J was trimmed by 4 bases and V by 4 bases; bases with no gene match: 7. The CDR3 consists of 15 residues. Per the germline V gene, CDR1 is SGHRS and CDR2 is YFSETQ. The CDR3 loop is CASSPGTGVGYGYTF. The CDR3 nucleotides read TGCGCCAGCAGCCCAGGGACAGGGGTGGGCTATGGCTACACCTTC.

The chain couples TRBV6-6 to TRBJ2-1, with D possibly matching TRBD2 (5 bases). The V gene lost 7 bases and the J gene lost 0 bases, with 13 bases spanning the gap. Germline V gene lookup returns CDR1 MNHNY and CDR2 SVGAGI (reference sequence). The CDR3 runs 15 residues. CDR3 bases: TGTGCCAGCACTCCACGGGGTAGCTCCTACAATGAGCAGTTCTTC. This codes for CASTPRGSSYNEQFF.

The chain couples TRBV10-3 to TRBJ1-1; D gene ambiguous. The CDR3 has 12 residues. The germline V gene encodes CDR1 ENHRY and CDR2 SYGVKD. With 11 bases removed from V and 1 base from J, the gap between germline ends came to 11 bases. The CDR3, as DNA: TGTGCCGGATCAGCAGGGAACACTGAAGCTTTCTTT. It yields the protein CAGSAGNTEAFF.

The V gene is TRBV30, the J gene TRBJ2-1, with 7 bases matching TRBD1. Germline CDR1 GTSNPN, CDR2 SVGIG (reference sequence). Trimming at V came to 2 bases and at J to 3 bases, leaving 4 bases not matched to a gene. The length of the CDR3 is 14 residues. CDR3 region: CAWSKGASYNEQFF. The DNA of the CDR3 is TGTGCCTGGAGTAAGGGGGCAAGCTACAATGAGCAGTTCTTC.

The V and J genes are TRBV5-6 and TRBJ2-2; 10 bases match TRBD2. The CDR3 sequence is 15 residues long. V lost 8 bases to trimming and J lost 0 bases; unmatched junction nucleotides: 4. Germline lookup yields CDR1 SGHDT and CDR2 YYEEEE. The CDR3 DNA reads as TGTGCCAGTTCGGGACTAGCGTCGAACACCGGGGAGCTGTTTTTT. It specifies CASSGLASNTGELFF.

The chain employs TRBV2 and TRBJ2-2; D is unresolved. The length of the CDR3 is 17 residues. Germline V CDR1 and CDR2: SNHLY, FYNNEI. V lost 2 bases and J 0 bases, leaving 13 bases between the germline ends. The CDR3 reads CASSERETAANTGELFF. The CDR3 region has the DNA TGTGCCAGCAGTGAAAGGGAAACAGCCGCGAACACCGGGGAGCTGTTTTTT.

As for this clone: Different DNA sequences within this sample yield the same CDR3. The rearrangement joins TRBV28 to TRBJ1-2; D gene unclear. Looked up from germline, CDR1 is MDHEN and CDR2 is SYDVKM. V shed 3 bases and J shed 7 bases, with 12 bases lying between them. This CDR3 has 13 residues. The CDR3, as DNA: TGTGCCAGCAGTTTCTCTGGCGGTTCTGGCTACACCTTC. Encoded protein: CASSFSGGSGYTF.

CDR3 in DNA: TGTGCCAGCAGCTTAGACCCCGGAGGACTCCAAGAGACCCAGTACTTC. Translation: CASSLDPGGLQETQYF. The gene calls are TRBV7-6 and TRBJ2-5; perhaps TRBD2 as D (5 bases). Germline CDR1 SGHVS, CDR2 FNYEAQ. V gave up 1 base and J gave up 1 base, with 13 bases separating them. The CDR3 consists of 16 residues.

This clone was seen repeatedly, ten times or more. The CDR3 is CASTFAQSYEQYF. CDR3 in DNA: TGTGCCAGCACCTTTGCACAGTCCTACGAGCAGTACTTC. The chain links TRBV28 to TRBJ2-7; D uncertain. Germline-derived CDR1 and CDR2 are MDHEN and SYDVKM. The CDR3 consists of 13 residues. Trimming removed 7 bases from V and 1 base from J, with 11 bases in between.

CDR3 in DNA: TGTGCCAGCAGTTATACCGGTCTAGCCTCCTACAATGAGCAGTTCTTC. It yields the protein CASSYTGLASYNEQFF. The J gene is TRBJ2-1, the V gene TRBV6-5; TRBD2 is a possible D gene (5 bases). The V gene lost 3 bases and the J gene lost 0 bases, with 12 bases spanning the gap. The CDR3 length is 16 residues. CDR1 and CDR2 (germline): MNHEY, SVGAGI.

This clone showed up just a few times. The chain carries TRBV6-5 and TRBJ1-1; D perhaps matches TRBD1 (6 bases). This CDR3 spans 14 amino acids. CDR1 MNHEY and CDR2 SVGAGI come from the germline V gene. V lost 5 bases and J lost 5, with 15 bases in between. DNA for the CDR3: TGTGCCAGCAGTGAACAGGGTAAGGGGACTGAAGCTTTCTTT. Translated: CASSEQGKGTEAFF.

This sequence joins TRBV30 and TRBJ1-1; TRBD1 matches 10 bases. The trim removed 4 bases at V and 6 bases at J, leaving 11 bases unmatched. The CDR3 covers 15 residues. The germline gives CDR1 GTSNPN, CDR2 SVGIG (reference sequence). The CDR3 loop is CAWNPGQGSGAEAFF. The CDR3 bases are TGTGCCTGGAACCCGGGACAGGGGTCGGGCGCTGAAGCTTTCTTT.

V is TRBV7-9 and J is TRBJ2-1; D is tentatively TRBD1 or TRBD2 (7 bases each). This CDR3 spans 16 amino acids. Germline-derived CDR1 and CDR2 are SEHNR and FQNEAQ (reference sequence). V was clipped by 5 bases and J by 4 bases, with 18 bases between them. The CDR3 loop reads CASSPRGLAVYNEQFF. CDR3 coding DNA: TGTGCCAGCAGCCCGAGGGGGCTAGCGGTTTACAATGAGCAGTTCTTC.